This T cell receptor beta chain was identified during a study of T cell repertoires in cytomegalovirus infection. Study details: Through public TCR beta signatures, both CMV infection and matching HLA type were indicated.

Study outcomes and limitations: The response measured ex vivo was dominated by TCR beta clonotypes (HLA-C-restricted and CMV-specific). Cumulative frequency (of public TCR beta family members) identified carriers of CMV plus the relevant HLA.

TCRdb used MiXCR to reprocess the reads, holding one entry per CDR3 protein. In the table there are some 150,000 distinct CDR3 sequences, 5% to 6.5% of which are singletons. At least ten counts were recorded for this clonotype. Its antigen is undetermined. In germline, CDR1 is LNHDA, CDR2 SQIVND (reference sequence). The V and J ends lost 5 bases and 4 bases respectively, with 17 bases between them. The CDR3 length is 16 residues. The sample taken for sequencing was PBMCs. This TCR was sampled from a human donor in good health (CMV status not recorded). Some clones in this sample may be carry-over from other donors' samples. J is TRBJ2-2 and V is TRBV19; D remains ambiguous. CDR3 loop: CASSPEKRRATGELFF. The CDR3 nucleotides are TGTGCCAGTAGTCCAGAAAAGCGACGGGCCACCGGGGAGCTGTTTTTT.